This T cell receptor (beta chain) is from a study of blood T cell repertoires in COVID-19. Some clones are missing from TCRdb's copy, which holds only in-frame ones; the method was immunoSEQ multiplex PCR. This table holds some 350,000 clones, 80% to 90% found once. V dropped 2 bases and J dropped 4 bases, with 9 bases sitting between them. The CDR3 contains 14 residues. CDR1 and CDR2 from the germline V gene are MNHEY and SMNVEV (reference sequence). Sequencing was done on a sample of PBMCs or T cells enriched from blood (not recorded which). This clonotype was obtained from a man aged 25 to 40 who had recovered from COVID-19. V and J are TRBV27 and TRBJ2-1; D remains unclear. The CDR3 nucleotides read TGTGCCAGCAGTTTAGGTGACACATACAATGAGCAGTTCTTC. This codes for CASSLGDTYNEQFF.